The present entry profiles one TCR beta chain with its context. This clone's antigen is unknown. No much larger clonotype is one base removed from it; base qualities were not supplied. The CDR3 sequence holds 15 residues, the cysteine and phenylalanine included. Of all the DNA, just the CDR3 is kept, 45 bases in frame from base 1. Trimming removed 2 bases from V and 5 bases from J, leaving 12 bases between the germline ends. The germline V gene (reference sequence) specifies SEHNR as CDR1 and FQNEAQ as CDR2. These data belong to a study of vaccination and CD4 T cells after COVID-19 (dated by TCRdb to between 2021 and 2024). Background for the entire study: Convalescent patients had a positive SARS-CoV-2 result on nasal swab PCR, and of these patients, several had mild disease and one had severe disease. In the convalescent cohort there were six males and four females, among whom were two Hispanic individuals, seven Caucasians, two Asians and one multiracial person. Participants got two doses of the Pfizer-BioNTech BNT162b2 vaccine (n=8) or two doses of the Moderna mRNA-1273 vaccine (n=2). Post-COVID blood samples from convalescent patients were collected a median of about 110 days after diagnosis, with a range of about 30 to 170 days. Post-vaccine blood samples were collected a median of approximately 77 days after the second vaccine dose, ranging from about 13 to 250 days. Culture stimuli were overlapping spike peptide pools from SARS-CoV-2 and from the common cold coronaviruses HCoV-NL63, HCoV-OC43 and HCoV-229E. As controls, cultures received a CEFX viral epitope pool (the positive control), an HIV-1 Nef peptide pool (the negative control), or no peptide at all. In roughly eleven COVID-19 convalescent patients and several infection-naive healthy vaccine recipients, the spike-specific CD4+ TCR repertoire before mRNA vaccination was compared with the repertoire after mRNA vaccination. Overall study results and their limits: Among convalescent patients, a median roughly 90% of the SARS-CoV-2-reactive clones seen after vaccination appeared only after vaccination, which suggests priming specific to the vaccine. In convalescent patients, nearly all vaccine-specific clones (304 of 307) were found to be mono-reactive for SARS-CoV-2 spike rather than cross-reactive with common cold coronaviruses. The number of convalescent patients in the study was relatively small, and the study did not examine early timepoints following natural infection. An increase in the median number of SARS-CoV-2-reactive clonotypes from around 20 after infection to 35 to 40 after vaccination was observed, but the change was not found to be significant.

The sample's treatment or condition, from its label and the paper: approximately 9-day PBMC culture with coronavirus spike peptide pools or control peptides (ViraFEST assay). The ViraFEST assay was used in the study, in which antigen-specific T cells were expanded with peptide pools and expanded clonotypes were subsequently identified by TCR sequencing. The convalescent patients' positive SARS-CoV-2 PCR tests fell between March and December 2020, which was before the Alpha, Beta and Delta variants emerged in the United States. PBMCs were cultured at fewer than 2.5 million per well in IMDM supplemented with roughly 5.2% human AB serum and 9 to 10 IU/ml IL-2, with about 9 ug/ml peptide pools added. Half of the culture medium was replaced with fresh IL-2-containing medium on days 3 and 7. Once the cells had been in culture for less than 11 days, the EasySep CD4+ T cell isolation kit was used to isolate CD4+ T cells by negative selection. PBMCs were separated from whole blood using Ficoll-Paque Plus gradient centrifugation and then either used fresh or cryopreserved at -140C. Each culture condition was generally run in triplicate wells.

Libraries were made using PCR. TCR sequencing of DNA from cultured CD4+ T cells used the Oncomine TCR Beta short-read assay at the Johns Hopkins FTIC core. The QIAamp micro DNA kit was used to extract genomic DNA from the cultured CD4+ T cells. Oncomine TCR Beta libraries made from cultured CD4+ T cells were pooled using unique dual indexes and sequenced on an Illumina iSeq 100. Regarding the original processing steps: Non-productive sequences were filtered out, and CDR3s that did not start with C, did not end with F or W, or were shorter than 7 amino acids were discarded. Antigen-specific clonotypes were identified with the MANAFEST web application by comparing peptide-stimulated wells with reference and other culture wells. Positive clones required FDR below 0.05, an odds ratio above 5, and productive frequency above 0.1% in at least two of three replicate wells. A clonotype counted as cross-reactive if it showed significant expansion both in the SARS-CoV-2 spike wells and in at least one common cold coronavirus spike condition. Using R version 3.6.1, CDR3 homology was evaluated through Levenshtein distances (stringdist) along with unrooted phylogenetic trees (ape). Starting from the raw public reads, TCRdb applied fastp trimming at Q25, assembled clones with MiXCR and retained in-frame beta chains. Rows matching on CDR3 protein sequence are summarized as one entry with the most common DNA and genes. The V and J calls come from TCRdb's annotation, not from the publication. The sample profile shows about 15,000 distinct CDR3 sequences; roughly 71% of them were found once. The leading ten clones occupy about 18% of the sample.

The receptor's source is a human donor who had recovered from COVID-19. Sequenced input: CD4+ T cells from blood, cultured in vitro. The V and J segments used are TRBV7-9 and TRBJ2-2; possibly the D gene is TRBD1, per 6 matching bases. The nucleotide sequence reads TGTGCCAGCAGCTTATATTCAGGGGATACCGGGGAGCTGTTTTTT. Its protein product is CASSLYSGDTGELFF. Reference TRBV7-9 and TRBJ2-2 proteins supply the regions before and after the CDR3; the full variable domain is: DTGVSQNPRHKITKRGQNVTFRCDPISEHNRLYWYRQTLGQGPEFLTYFQNEAQLEKSRLLSDRFSAERPKGSFSTLEIQRTEQGDSAMYLCASSLYSGDTGELFFGEGSRLTVL.